Shown below are 12 T cell receptor beta chains from a single sample sequenced in a study of post-analysis software for immune sequencing data. Study-wide results and caveats: Patients showed TRBV5-6, TRBV5-1 and TRBV20-1 among 4 or 5 TRBV segments more frequent than in controls.

Their target antigens are unknown. Unique molecular identifiers featured in each of the TCR beta cDNA libraries. TCRdb re-called the PCR reads with MiXCR, one entry per CDR3 protein. The sample has approximately 260,000 distinct CDR3 sequences, roughly a third seen once. The sequencing input was blood. All receptors derive from a girl between 10 and 17 years old with multiple sclerosis.

This rearrangement joins TRBV27 to TRBJ2-5; no reliable D call. The CDR3 loop spans 14 amino acids. CDR1 and CDR2 from the germline V gene are MNHEY and SMNVEV (reference sequence). V was clipped by 4 bases and J by 11 bases, with 20 bases between them. The CDR3 spells CASSSELGRHEQYF. In DNA, the CDR3 is TGTGCCAGCAGTTCCGAGCTTGGGCGCCATGAGCAGTACTTC.

The genes are TRBV9 and TRBJ2-7; TRBD2 matches 10 bases. Germline CDR1 is SGDLS and CDR2 is YYNGEE. Trimming cost V 1 base and J 2 bases; bases outside gene matches: 3. The CDR3 runs to 15 residues. CDR3 region: CASSVSGLAAYEQYF. The CDR3 region has the DNA TGTGCCAGCAGCGTAAGTGGACTAGCGGCCTACGAGCAGTACTTC.

The chain links TRBV5-4 to TRBJ2-2; possible D gene TRBD2, 6 bases. CDR1 and CDR2 (germline): SGHNT, YYREEE (reference sequence). V was pared by 4 bases and J by 3 bases, with 10 bases between. This CDR3 region has 14 residues. This CDR3 is CASSLGGDTGELFF. The DNA for the CDR3 is TGTGCCAGCAGCCTTGGAGGGGACACCGGGGAGCTGTTTTTT.

This clonotype was found many times. V gene TRBV6-5 combines with J gene TRBJ2-3, with a tentative D call TRBD2 (6 bases). This CDR3 contains 15 residues. CDR1 is MNHEY, CDR2 SVGAGI, per germline. Trimming took 6 bases from V and 2 from J, leaving 15 bases between them. The CDR3 DNA follows: TGTGCCAGCAGCCGACGGGACTCCTACACAGATACGCAGTATTTT. It encodes CASSRRDSYTDTQYF.

This chain uses TRBV3-1 with TRBJ2-1, with a weak D call TRBD2 (5 bases). The CDR3 contains 13 residues. The V and J ends lost 0 bases and 15 bases respectively, with 15 bases between them. Germline-derived CDR1 and CDR2 are LGHDT and YNNKEL (reference sequence). This CDR3 reads CASSQDWTSGRFF. DNA for the CDR3: TGTGCCAGCAGCCAAGATTGGACCTCTGGGAGGTTCTTC.

About this clonotype itself: One junction end does not reproduce the germline sequence, and a read error may be involved. The chain joins TRBV27 to TRBJ2-3; TRBD2 matches 13 bases. Germline CDR1 is MNHEY and CDR2 is SMNVEV (reference sequence). The CDR3 is made up of 15 amino acids. As DNA, the CDR3 is TGTGCCAGCGTGGGACTAGCGGGAAGCACAGATGCGCAGTATTTT. Translating it yields CASVGLAGSTDAQYF.

This clonotype was detected many times. The chain is built from TRBV7-2 and TRBJ2-1; 7 bases agree with TRBD2. With 5 bases clipped from V and 1 base from J, the junction kept 8 bases outside the gene matches. The CDR3 has 16 amino acids. Looked up from germline, CDR1 is SGHTA and CDR2 is FQGNSA. The DNA for the CDR3 is TGTGCCAGCAGCCGCCGGGGGGTCGGGTCCTACAATGAGCAGTTCTTC. Its translation is CASSRRGVGSYNEQFF.

The rearrangement uses TRBV7-2 and TRBJ1-2; no firm D call. This CDR3 has 13 residues. V was cut by 2 bases and J by 8 bases, with 12 bases left in between. In germline, CDR1 is SGHTA, CDR2 FQGNSA. The CDR3 is CASSLSIGRGYTF. The CDR3 DNA sequence: TGTGCCAGCAGCTTAAGTATAGGTCGCGGCTACACCTTC.

This chain connects TRBV6-1 to TRBJ1-1, with 12 bases lining up with TRBD1. V was clipped by 6 bases and J by 0 bases; unmatched bases: 5. The length of the CDR3 is 16 residues. The germline V gene has CDR1 MNHNS and CDR2 SASEGT. CDR3 region: CASSARDRGLNTEAFF. CDR3 nucleotides: TGTGCCAGCAGCGCCCGGGACAGGGGGCTGAACACTGAAGCTTTCTTT.

This clonotype was recorded many times. The chain carries TRBV11-2 and TRBJ2-5; D is possibly TRBD1 (6 bases). V was cut by 5 bases and J by 5 bases, with 18 bases left in between. The CDR3 runs to 15 residues. Germline CDR1 SGHAT, CDR2 FQNNGV. The chain's CDR3 is CASSPTVSQGETQYF. The CDR3 DNA reads TGTGCCAGCAGCCCCACGGTCTCCCAGGGGGAGACCCAGTACTTC.

This clonotype showed up just once. The rearrangement uses TRBV20-1 and TRBJ2-1, with 9 bases identical to TRBD2. The length of the CDR3 is 15 residues. Germline V CDR1 and CDR2: DFQATT, SNEGSKA (reference sequence). V shed 1 base, J shed 0 bases, and the junction held 1 base outside the gene matches. The chain's CDR3 is CSARALAGSYNEQFF. CDR3 sequence (DNA): TGCAGTGCTAGAGCACTAGCGGGCTCCTACAATGAGCAGTTCTTC.

This clonotype has only a few counts. A single base separates this from a much larger clone, so it may be a read error. This rearrangement joins TRBV2 to TRBJ2-7, with D maybe TRBD2 (6 bases). Germline V gene lookup returns CDR1 SNHLY and CDR2 FYNNEI. The CDR3 is 15 amino acids. The ends were cut back, 7 bases at V and 7 bases at J, with 23 bases in the middle. The CDR3 sequence is CASNLEGGPSNEQYF. CDR3 in DNA: TGTGCCAGCAATCTGGAGGGAGGACCGTCCAATGAGCAGTACTTC. Combining the CDR3 with reference TRBV2 and TRBJ2-7 gives the whole variable domain EPEVTQTPSHQVTQMGQEVILRCVPISNHLYFYWYRQILGQKVEFLVSFYNNEISEKSEIFDDQFSVERPDGSNFTLKIRSTKLEDSAMYFCASNLEGGPSNEQYFGPGTRLTVT.